In its sample, the clone carrying this TCR beta chain was seen a few times. The CDR3 loop spans 16 amino acids. With V trimmed by 5 bases and J by 2 bases, 7 bases remained unmatched. CDR1 is SGHAT, CDR2 FQDESV, per germline (reference sequence). This specimen comes from a study of response to subunit inactivated influenza vaccine. In TCRdb, the RT-PCR reads were re-called with MiXCR into one record per CDR3 protein. Of 500,000 to 600,000 distinct CDR3 sequences in the sample, 16% are singletons; the top ten hold less than 4%. The V and J genes are TRBV11-1 and TRBJ2-2; 8 positions match TRBD1. This specimen was CD4+ T cells sorted from PBMCs, taken about 23 months after vaccination. This receptor was obtained from a man aged 50 to 69 who received an inactivated influenza vaccine. This CDR3 is CASSRDRFLNTGELFF. The DNA of the CDR3 is TGTGCCAGCAGCCGGGACAGGTTCTTAAACACCGGGGAGCTGTTTTTT.